The rows below give T cell receptor beta chains drawn from one sample of a study of blood T cells in healthy people across ages. MiXCR was run by TCRdb on the 5' RACE reads, yielding one entry per CDR3 protein. Counted here are some 880,000 distinct CDR3 sequences, 35% to 40% occurring once; the ten biggest clones make up approximately 13%. The sample comprised blood. These receptors came from a man aged 18 to 29 in good health. Both conserved end residues are part of each CDR3. D genes are given only for firm matches. Size values are once, few and many counts, or a class for expanded clones, and some rows have none.

J: TRBJ2-5
length: 14
D: NA
V: TRBV7-2
size: many
DNA: TGTGCCAGCAGCTTAGGGGCGGTCCAAGAGGCCCAGTACTTC
CDR3: CASSLGAVQEAQYF

J: TRBJ1-2
length: 14
D: TRBD1
V: TRBV6-2/TRBV6-3
size: NA
DNA: TGCGCCAGCAGTTACGCGACAGGGATCTATGGCTACACCTTC
CDR3: CASSYATGIYGYTF

J: TRBJ1-2
length: 15
D: TRBD1
V: TRBV7-2
size: NA
DNA: TGTGCCAGCAGCCAAATGACTCAGGGGGCTCGTGGCTACACCTTC
CDR3: CASSQMTQGARGYTF

J: TRBJ1-1
length: 16
D: NA
V: TRBV7-9
size: NA
DNA: TGTGCCAGCAGCAGGACAGAACCATGGACGGACACTGAAGCTTTCTTT
CDR3: CASSRTEPWTDTEAFF

J: TRBJ1-1
length: 13
D: TRBD1
V: TRBV7-3
size: few
DNA: TGTGCCAGCAGCTCCGGGACAGGGAGTGAAGCTTTCTTT
CDR3: CASSSGTGSEAFF

J: TRBJ2-5
length: 15
D: NA
V: TRBV4-1
size: few
DNA: TGCGCCAGCAGGCAAGGGACGAACGTGGGGGAGACCCAGTACTTC
CDR3: CASRQGTNVGETQYF

J: TRBJ2-5
length: 13
D: NA
V: TRBV20-1
size: many
DNA: TGCGCGGGATGGGCGGAAAGGACGGAGACCCAGTACTTC
CDR3: CAGWAERTETQYF

J: TRBJ2-2
length: 13
D: NA
V: TRBV2
size: NA
DNA: TGTGCCAGCAGTTTAGAGGGGGCCGGGGAGCTGTTTTTT
CDR3: CASSLEGAGELFF

J: TRBJ1-4
length: 10
D: NA
V: TRBV20-1
size: many
DNA: TGCAGTGCCTCGGGAGAAAAACTGTTTTTT
CDR3: CSASGEKLFF

J: TRBJ2-7
length: 14
D: TRBD1
V: TRBV12-3/TRBV12-4
size: many
DNA: TGTGCCAGCAGTAAGGGGACAGGGGAAGGCGAGCAGTACTTC
CDR3: CASSKGTGEGEQYF

J: TRBJ2-7
length: 13
D: NA
V: TRBV20-1
size: many
DNA: TGCAGTGCTAGCGGGGGAGACTCCTACGAGCAGTACTTC
CDR3: CSASGGDSYEQYF

J: TRBJ1-1
length: 11
D: NA
V: TRBV20-1
size: few
DNA: TGCAGTGCTAGATTCGGTGCTGAAGCTTTCTTT
CDR3: CSARFGAEAFF

J: TRBJ2-1
length: 13
D: TRBD1
V: TRBV5-1
size: NA
DNA: TGCGCCAGCAGGGGACAGGGAGGCAATGAGCAGTTCTTC
CDR3: CASRGQGGNEQFF

J: TRBJ1-2
length: 14
D: NA
V: TRBV7-3
size: NA
DNA: TGTGCCAGCAGCCCCAGGGCCCTCAACTATGGCTACACCTTC
CDR3: CASSPRALNYGYTF

J: TRBJ1-2
length: 16
D: TRBD1
V: TRBV10-2
size: NA
DNA: TGCGCCAGCAGTGTAGGGGACAGCTCCAATAACTATGGCTACACCTTC
CDR3: CASSVGDSSNNYGYTF

J: TRBJ1-2
length: 17
D: TRBD1
V: TRBV30
size: NA
DNA: TGTGCCTGGGGTCCCGTGGGTCTCTACAGGGGACCTTATGGCTACACCTTC
CDR3: CAWGPVGLYRGPYGYTF

J: TRBJ2-1
length: 15
D: NA
V: TRBV11-2
size: NA
DNA: TGTGCCAGCAGGTCACCCCGGCTAGTTGGGGGTGAGCAGTTCTTC
CDR3: CASRSPRLVGGEQFF

J: TRBJ1-1
length: 15
D: NA
V: TRBV27
size: NA
DNA: TGTGCCAGCGCCAGGGACTTAGGGGGGTGGTCTGAAGCTTTCTTT
CDR3: CASARDLGGWSEAFF

J: TRBJ1-4
length: 16
D: NA
V: TRBV4-1
size: NA
DNA: TGCGCCAGCAGCCAAGATGAAAGGGCAGGGGAGGAAAAACTGTTTTTT
CDR3: CASSQDERAGEEKLFF

J: TRBJ1-6
length: 13
D: NA
V: TRBV4-1
size: NA
DNA: TGCGCCAGCAGCCAAGTCCGGGATTCACCCCTCCACTTT
CDR3: CASSQVRDSPLHF

J: TRBJ2-4
length: 17
D: NA
V: TRBV20-1
size: NA
DNA: TGCAGTGCTAGAGATCCTTGGGGGCCTTTAGCCAAAAACATTCAGTACTTC
CDR3: CSARDPWGPLAKNIQYF

J: TRBJ2-5
length: 14
D: NA
V: TRBV7-2
size: NA
DNA: TGTGCCAGCAGCTTACCTACCACAGGGGAGACCCAGTACTTC
CDR3: CASSLPTTGETQYF

J: TRBJ1-5
length: 13
D: NA
V: TRBV12-3/TRBV12-4
size: NA
DNA: TGTGCCAGCAGCTCCGGGTTACGTCAGCCCCAGCATTTT
CDR3: CASSSGLRQPQHF

J: TRBJ2-3
length: 14
D: TRBD2
V: TRBV7-3
size: NA
DNA: TGTGCCAGCAGCTTGGGGGCTAGCGGGGGGACGCAGTATTTT
CDR3: CASSLGASGGTQYF

J: TRBJ2-1
length: 16
D: NA
V: TRBV9
size: NA
DNA: TGTGCCAGCAGCGCCGGAGGGAGGGGGTCGTACAATGAGCAGTTCTTC
CDR3: CASSAGGRGSYNEQFF

J: TRBJ1-1
length: 15
D: TRBD1
V: TRBV5-4
size: NA
DNA: TGTGCCAGCAGCTTGAGGGGACAGGGGGTCCCTGAAGCTTTCTTT
CDR3: CASSLRGQGVPEAFF

J: TRBJ2-3
length: 15
D: NA
V: TRBV4-3
size: NA
DNA: TGCGCCAGCAGCCAAGATCGACAGGACTCAGATACGCAGTATTTT
CDR3: CASSQDRQDSDTQYF

J: TRBJ1-2
length: 14
D: NA
V: TRBV20-1
size: few
DNA: TGCAGTGCTAGAGAGGCCGGTTTATTCTATGGCTACACCTTC
CDR3: CSAREAGLFYGYTF

J: TRBJ2-1
length: 15
D: NA
V: TRBV14
size: NA
DNA: TGTGCCAGCAGCCAAGATCCGCAGGCATACAATGAGCAGTTCTTC
CDR3: CASSQDPQAYNEQFF

J: TRBJ1-1
length: 14
D: NA
V: TRBV29-1
size: NA
DNA: TGCAGCGTTACAGAATACCAGGCAGACACTGAAGCTTTCTTT
CDR3: CSVTEYQADTEAFF

J: TRBJ2-7
length: 16
D: TRBD2
V: TRBV6-2/TRBV6-3
size: NA
DNA: TGTGCCAGCAGTCGTCTCCCGGGAATTAGCGGGGATGAGCAGTACTTC
CDR3: CASSRLPGISGDEQYF

J: TRBJ1-4
length: 14
D: TRBD1
V: TRBV20-1
size: NA
DNA: TGCAGTGCTGGGGGACAGGTGATAAATGAAAAACTGTTTTTT
CDR3: CSAGGQVINEKLFF

J: TRBJ2-4
length: 16
D: NA
V: TRBV7-9
size: NA
DNA: TGTACCAGCAGCTTAGACACGCACAGTCGAAGGGACATTCAGTACTTC
CDR3: CTSSLDTHSRRDIQYF

J: TRBJ2-7
length: 14
D: NA
V: TRBV7-8
size: once
DNA: TGTGCCAGCAGCTTCGTCGGCGCAGGGTACGAGCAGTACTTC
CDR3: CASSFVGAGYEQYF

J: TRBJ2-7
length: 15
D: NA
V: TRBV29-1
size: few
DNA: TGCAGCGTTGAAGGTTACGGGGGCGCCGGTAATGAGCAGTACTTC
CDR3: CSVEGYGGAGNEQYF

J: TRBJ2-1
length: 12
D: NA
V: TRBV20-1
size: NA
DNA: TGCAGTGCTAGCCAACTGCACAATGAGCAGTTCTTC
CDR3: CSASQLHNEQFF

J: TRBJ2-3
length: 15
D: NA
V: TRBV3-1
size: NA
DNA: TGTGCCGGCAGCCCCACGGCAGACCGCACAGATACGCAGTATTTT
CDR3: CAGSPTADRTDTQYF

J: TRBJ2-3
length: 13
D: TRBD2
V: TRBV20-1
size: many
DNA: TGCAGTGCCTTGCTAGCGGGGGTAGATACGCAGTATTTT
CDR3: CSALLAGVDTQYF

J: TRBJ2-1
length: 13
D: TRBD1
V: TRBV3-1
size: many
DNA: TGTGCCAGCAGCCAAGTAGGGGGCGATGAGCAGTTCTTC
CDR3: CASSQVGGDEQFF

J: TRBJ2-2
length: 13
D: NA
V: TRBV12-3/TRBV12-4
size: NA
DNA: TGTGCCAGCAGTACAGGGAGGGCCGGGGAGCTGTTTTTT
CDR3: CASSTGRAGELFF

J: TRBJ2-7
length: 15
D: TRBD1
V: TRBV15
size: few
DNA: TGTGCCACCAGCCGCCGGGACAGAGCCTACAATGAGCAGTACTTC
CDR3: CATSRRDRAYNEQYF